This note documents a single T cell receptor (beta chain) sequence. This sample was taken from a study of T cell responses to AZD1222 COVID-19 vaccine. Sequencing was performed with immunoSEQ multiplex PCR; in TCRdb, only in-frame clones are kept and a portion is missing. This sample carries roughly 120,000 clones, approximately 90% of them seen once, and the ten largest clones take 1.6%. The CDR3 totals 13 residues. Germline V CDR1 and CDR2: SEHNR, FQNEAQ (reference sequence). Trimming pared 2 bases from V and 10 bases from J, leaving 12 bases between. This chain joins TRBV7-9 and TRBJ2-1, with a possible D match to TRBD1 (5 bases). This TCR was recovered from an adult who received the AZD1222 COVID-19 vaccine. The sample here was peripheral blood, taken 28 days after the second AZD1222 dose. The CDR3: CASSLLGVGEQFF. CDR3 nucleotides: TGTGCCAGCAGCTTATTAGGGGTCGGCGAGCAGTTCTTC.